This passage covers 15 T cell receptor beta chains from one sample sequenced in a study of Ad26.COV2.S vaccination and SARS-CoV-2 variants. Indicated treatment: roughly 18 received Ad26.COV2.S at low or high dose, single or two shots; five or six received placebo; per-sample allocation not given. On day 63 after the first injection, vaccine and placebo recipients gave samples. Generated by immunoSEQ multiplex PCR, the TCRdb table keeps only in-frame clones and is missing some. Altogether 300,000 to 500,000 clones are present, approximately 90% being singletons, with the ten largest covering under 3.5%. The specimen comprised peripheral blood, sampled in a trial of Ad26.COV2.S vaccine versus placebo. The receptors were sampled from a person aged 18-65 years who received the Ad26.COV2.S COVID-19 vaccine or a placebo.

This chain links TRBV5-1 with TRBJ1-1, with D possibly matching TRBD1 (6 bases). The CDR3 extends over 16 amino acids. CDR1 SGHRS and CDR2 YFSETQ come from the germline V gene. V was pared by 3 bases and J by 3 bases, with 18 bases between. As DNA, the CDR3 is TGCGCCAGCAGCTGGGATAGGGGGAAGGTGGACACTGAAGCTTTCTTT. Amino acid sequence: CASSWDRGKVDTEAFF.

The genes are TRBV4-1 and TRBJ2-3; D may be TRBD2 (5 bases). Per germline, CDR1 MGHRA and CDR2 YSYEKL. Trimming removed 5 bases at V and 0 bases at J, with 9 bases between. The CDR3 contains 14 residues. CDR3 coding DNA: TGCGCCAGCAGCTCCCGGACTAGCACAGATACGCAGTATTTT. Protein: CASSSRTSTDTQYF.

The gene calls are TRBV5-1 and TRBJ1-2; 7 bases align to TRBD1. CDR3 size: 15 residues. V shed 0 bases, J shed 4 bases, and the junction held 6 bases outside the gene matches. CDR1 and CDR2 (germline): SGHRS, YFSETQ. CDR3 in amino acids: CASSLAWDSTYGYTF. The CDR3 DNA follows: TGCGCCAGCAGCTTGGCTTGGGACAGCACCTATGGCTACACCTTC. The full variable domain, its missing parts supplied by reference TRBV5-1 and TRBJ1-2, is KAGVTQTPRYLIKTRGQQVTLSCSPISGHRSVSWYQQTPGQGLQFLFEYFSETQRNKGNFPGRFSGRQFSNSRSEMNVSTLELGDSALYLCASSLAWDSTYGYTFGSGTRLTVV.

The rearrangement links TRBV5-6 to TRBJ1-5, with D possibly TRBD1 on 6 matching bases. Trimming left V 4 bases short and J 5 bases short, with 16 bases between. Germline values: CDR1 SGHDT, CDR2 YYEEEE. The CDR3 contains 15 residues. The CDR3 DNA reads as TGTGCCAGCAGCCGGAAAGACAGGCCGGATCAGCCCCAGCATTTT. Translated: CASSRKDRPDQPQHF.

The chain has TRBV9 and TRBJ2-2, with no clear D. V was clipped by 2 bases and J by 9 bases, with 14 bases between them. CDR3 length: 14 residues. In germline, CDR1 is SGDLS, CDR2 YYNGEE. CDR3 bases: TGTGCCAGCAGCGTTACCGAGGCTGGTAGGGAGCTGTTTTTT. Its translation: CASSVTEAGRELFF.

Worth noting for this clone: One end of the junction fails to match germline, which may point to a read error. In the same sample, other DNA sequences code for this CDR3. CDR3 in amino acids: CASSLDRSNEKLFF. The CDR3, as DNA: TGTGCCAGCAGTTTGGACAGATCTAATGAAAAACTGTTTTTT. The chain links TRBV5-4 to TRBJ1-4; a weak D match, TRBD1 (6 bases). This CDR3 is 14 amino acids long. Germline values: CDR1 SGHNT, CDR2 YYREEE (reference sequence).

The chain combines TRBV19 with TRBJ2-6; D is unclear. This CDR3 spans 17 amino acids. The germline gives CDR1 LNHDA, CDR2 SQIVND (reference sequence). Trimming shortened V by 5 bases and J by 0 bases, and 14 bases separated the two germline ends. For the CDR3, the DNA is TGTGCCAGTAGTTTGTGGACGTTAAGCTCTGGGGCCAACGTCCTGACTTTC. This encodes CASSLWTLSSGANVLTF.

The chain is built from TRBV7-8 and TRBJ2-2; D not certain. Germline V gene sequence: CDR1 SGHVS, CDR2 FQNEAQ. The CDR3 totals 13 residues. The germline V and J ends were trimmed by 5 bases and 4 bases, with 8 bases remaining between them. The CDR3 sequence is CASSQKFTGELFF. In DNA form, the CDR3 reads TGTGCCAGCAGCCAGAAGTTCACCGGGGAGCTGTTTTTT.

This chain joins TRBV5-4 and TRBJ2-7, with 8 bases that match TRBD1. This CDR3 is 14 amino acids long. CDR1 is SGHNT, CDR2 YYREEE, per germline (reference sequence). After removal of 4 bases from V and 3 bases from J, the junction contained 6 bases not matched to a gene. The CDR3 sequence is CASSNSDRVYEQYF. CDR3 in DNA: TGTGCCAGCAGCAACTCGGACAGGGTCTACGAGCAGTACTTC.

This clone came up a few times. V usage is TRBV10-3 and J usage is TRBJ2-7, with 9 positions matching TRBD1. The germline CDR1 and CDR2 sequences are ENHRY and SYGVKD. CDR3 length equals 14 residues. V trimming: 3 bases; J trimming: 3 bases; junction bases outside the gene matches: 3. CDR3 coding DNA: TGTGCCATCAGTGAAGGGACAGGGAACTACGAGCAGTACTTC. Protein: CAISEGTGNYEQYF.

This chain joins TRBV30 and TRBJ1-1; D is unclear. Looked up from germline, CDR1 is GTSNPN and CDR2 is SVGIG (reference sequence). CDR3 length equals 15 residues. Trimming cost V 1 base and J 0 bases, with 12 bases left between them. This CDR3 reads CAWSGRSFMNTEAFF. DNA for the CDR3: TGTGCCTGGAGTGGCCGGAGTTTCATGAACACTGAAGCTTTCTTT.

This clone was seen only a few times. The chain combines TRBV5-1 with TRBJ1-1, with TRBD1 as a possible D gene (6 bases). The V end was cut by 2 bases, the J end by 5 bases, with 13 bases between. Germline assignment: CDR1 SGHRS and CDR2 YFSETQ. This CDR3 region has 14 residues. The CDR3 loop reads CASSLQQGGTEAFF. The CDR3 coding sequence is TGCGCCAGCAGCTTACAACAGGGAGGTACTGAAGCTTTCTTT. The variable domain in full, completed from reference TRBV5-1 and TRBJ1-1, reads KAGVTQTPRYLIKTRGQQVTLSCSPISGHRSVSWYQQTPGQGLQFLFEYFSETQRNKGNFPGRFSGRQFSNSRSEMNVSTLELGDSALYLCASSLQQGGTEAFFGQGTRLTVV.

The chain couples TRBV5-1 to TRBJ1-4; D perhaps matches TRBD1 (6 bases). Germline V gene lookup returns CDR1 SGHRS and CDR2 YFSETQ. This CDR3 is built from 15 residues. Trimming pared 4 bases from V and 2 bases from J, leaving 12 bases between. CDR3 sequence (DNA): TGCGCCAGCAGCCCGGAGGGGGGGACTAATGAAAAACTGTTTTTT. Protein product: CASSPEGGTNEKLFF.

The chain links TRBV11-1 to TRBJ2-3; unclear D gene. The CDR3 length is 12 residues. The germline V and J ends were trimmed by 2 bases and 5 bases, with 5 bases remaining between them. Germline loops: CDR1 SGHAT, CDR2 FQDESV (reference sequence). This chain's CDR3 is CASSLRLDTQYF. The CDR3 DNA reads TGTGCCAGCAGCTTAAGACTAGATACGCAGTATTTT.

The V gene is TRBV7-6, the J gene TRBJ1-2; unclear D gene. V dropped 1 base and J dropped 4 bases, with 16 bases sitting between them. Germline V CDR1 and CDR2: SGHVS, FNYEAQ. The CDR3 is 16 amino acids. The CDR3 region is CASSLGQGQLIYGYTF. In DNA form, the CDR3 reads TGTGCCAGCAGCTTAGGCCAAGGCCAACTCATCTATGGCTACACCTTC.